One and the same sample provided the 30 T cell receptor beta chains below, sequenced in a study of vaccination effects on CD4 cells after COVID-19. Here immunoSEQ multiplex PCR was the method, and the copy in TCRdb shows in-frame clones only, minus some. The repertoire has under 55,000 clones, about 70% of them found once; the top ten carry 7%. Upon completion of approximately ten days in culture, CD4+ T cells were isolated. Each participant received a vaccine that was either BNT162b2 or mRNA-1273, given as two doses. No antigens are known for them. Sequenced material: CD4+ T cells from PBMCs cultured without peptide, taken after COVID-19 vaccination. The source is a human donor who received a COVID-19 vaccine.

The gene calls are TRBV28 and TRBJ2-7, with 12 positions matching TRBD2. CDR1 MDHEN and CDR2 SYDVKM come from the germline V gene. The CDR3 has 15 amino acids. Losses at the gene ends were 5 bases for V and 2 bases for J; bases not matched to a gene: 4. The CDR3 here is CASSAGLAGTYEQYF. The CDR3 nucleotides are TGTGCCAGCAGTGCCGGACTAGCGGGAACCTACGAGCAGTACTTC.

The chain combines TRBV25-1 with TRBJ2-2; 9 nucleotides match TRBD2. The CDR3 runs 15 residues. The V gene's germline CDR1 is MGHDK and CDR2 SYGVNS. With V trimmed by 6 bases and J by 2 bases, 4 bases remained unmatched. The chain's CDR3 is CASSRLAANTGELFF. The CDR3 nucleotides are TGTGCCAGCAGCAGACTAGCGGCTAACACCGGGGAGCTGTTTTTT.

A few counts support this clone. The chain combines TRBV7-9 with TRBJ2-7; TRBD2 matches at 8 bases. CDR3 length: 15 residues. The germline V gene encodes CDR1 SEHNR and CDR2 FQNEAQ (reference sequence). With V trimmed by 1 base and J by 3 bases, 5 bases remained unmatched. CDR3 sequence (DNA): TGTGCCAGCAGCTTAGGGCTAGCGGGTAACTACGAGCAGTACTTC. Translated: CASSLGLAGNYEQYF.

The V and J genes are TRBV4-1 and TRBJ2-5, with D perhaps matching TRBD2 (6 bases). Deletions cut 4 bases from V and 3 bases from J, with 12 bases between. This CDR3 contains 14 residues. Looked up from germline, CDR1 is MGHRA and CDR2 is YSYEKL. The CDR3 is CASSLSRREETQYF. CDR3 bases: TGCGCCAGCAGCCTGAGTAGGAGGGAAGAGACCCAGTACTTC.

The chain couples TRBV30 to TRBJ2-1, with 12 bases matching TRBD2. Germline V gene data show CDR1 as GTSNPN and CDR2 as SVGIG (reference sequence). The CDR3 sequence is 16 residues long. After removal of 3 bases from V and 8 bases from J, the junction contained 11 bases not matched to a gene. As DNA, the CDR3 is TGTGCCTGGAGCACCGTACCTAGCGGGGGGGTCCATGAGCAGTTCTTC. As protein: CAWSTVPSGGVHEQFF.

This clone was detected once. The chain carries TRBV2 and TRBJ2-3; TRBD2 aligns across 8 bases. This CDR3 has 16 amino acids. Germline values: CDR1 SNHLY, CDR2 FYNNEI. The junction had 9 bases not matched to a gene; V was cut back by 4 bases and J by 3 bases. CDR3 sequence: CASSVRASGRTDTQYF. DNA of the CDR3: TGTGCCAGCAGTGTGAGGGCTAGCGGGCGGACAGATACGCAGTATTTT.

The chain couples TRBV7-9 to TRBJ2-2; 10 nucleotides agree with TRBD1. After removal of 3 bases from V and 5 bases from J, the junction contained 3 bases not matched to a gene. The CDR3 runs to 15 residues. Germline loops: CDR1 SEHNR, CDR2 FQNEAQ (reference sequence). The chain's CDR3 is CASSFDRGRTGELFF. The CDR3 coding sequence is TGTGCCAGCAGCTTCGACAGGGGGCGAACCGGGGAGCTGTTTTTT. Based on the CDR3 plus reference TRBV7-9 and TRBJ2-2, the full variable domain is DTGVSQNPRHKITKRGQNVTFRCDPISEHNRLYWYRQTLGQGPEFLTYFQNEAQLEKSRLLSDRFSAERPKGSFSTLEIQRTEQGDSAMYLCASSFDRGRTGELFFGEGSRLTVL.

V gene TRBV7-8 combines with J gene TRBJ1-2; 7 bases are shared with TRBD1. V lost 5 bases to trimming and J lost 4 bases; unmatched junction nucleotides: 7. Germline V CDR1 and CDR2: SGHVS, FQNEAQ. The CDR3 has 14 residues. The CDR3 here is CASSTRDSLYGYTF. The CDR3 nucleotides are TGTGCCAGCAGCACCCGGGACAGCCTCTATGGCTACACCTTC.

This clone was picked up a small number of times. Here the CDR3 reads CASSHPGQGPYEQYF. The CDR3 DNA sequence: TGCGCCAGCAGCCACCCGGGACAGGGTCCCTACGAGCAGTACTTC. The chain is built from TRBV4-1 and TRBJ2-7; 9 bases match TRBD1. V trimming: 3 bases; J trimming: 2 bases; junction bases outside the gene matches: 5. There are 15 residues in the CDR3. CDR1 is MGHRA and CDR2 is YSYEKL in the germline V gene.

This clone was observed a few times. V gene TRBV2 combines with J gene TRBJ2-3, with 7 bases fitting TRBD2. This CDR3 comprises 13 residues. V trimming: 4 bases; J trimming: 2 bases; junction bases outside the gene matches: 0. Per the germline V gene, CDR1 is SNHLY and CDR2 is FYNNEI. Here the CDR3 reads CASSGDYTDTQYF. DNA of the CDR3: TGTGCCAGCAGTGGGGACTACACAGATACGCAGTATTTT.

The rearrangement uses TRBV7-9 and TRBJ2-7, with TRBD1 matching over 8 bases. V lost 3 bases, J lost 2 bases, and 12 bases stayed unmatched. The CDR3 runs to 17 residues. Germline assignment: CDR1 SEHNR and CDR2 FQNEAQ (reference sequence). The CDR3, as DNA: TGTGCCAGCAGCTTCCCGAGGACAGGGCCACCGACCTACGAGCAGTACTTC. Its protein product is CASSFPRTGPPTYEQYF.

This clone came up a few times. The rearrangement joins TRBV4-2 to TRBJ2-1; 12 positions agree with TRBD2. This CDR3 comprises 17 residues. The ends lost 4 bases at V and 7 bases at J; junction bases unmatched: 11. Per the germline V gene, CDR1 is LGHNA and CDR2 is YNFKEQ. In DNA, the CDR3 is TGTGCCAGCAGCCTAGCGACTAGCGGGAGCTCCTTAAATGAGCAGTTCTTC. It translates to CASSLATSGSSLNEQFF.

The chain combines TRBV6-5 with TRBJ1-1; 9 nucleotides match TRBD1. Losses at the gene ends were 6 bases for V and 3 bases for J; bases not matched to a gene: 8. Germline assignment: CDR1 MNHEY and CDR2 SVGAGI. This CDR3 comprises 15 residues. The CDR3 spells CASRPQTGGDTEAFF. In DNA, the CDR3 is TGTGCCAGCAGGCCGCAGACAGGGGGGGACACTGAAGCTTTCTTT.

The rearrangement uses TRBV18 and TRBJ2-1; 9 positions match TRBD1. J was trimmed by 6 bases and V by 0 bases; bases with no gene match: 6. Germline values: CDR1 KGHSH, CDR2 LQKENI. CDR3 length: 16 amino acids. The CDR3 loop reads CASSPPSTGGGNEQFF. The CDR3 nucleotides are TGTGCCAGCTCACCACCATCGACAGGGGGAGGCAATGAGCAGTTCTTC.

The CDR3 DNA reads as TGCGCCAGCAGCCAAGCGCGTCAGGGTTTGCAGCCCCAGCATTTT. Residues: CASSQARQGLQPQHF. The genes are TRBV4-1 and TRBJ1-5, with D possibly matching TRBD1 (5 bases). The germline V gene encodes CDR1 MGHRA and CDR2 YSYEKL. The CDR3 length is 15 residues. V lost 1 base, J lost 7 bases, and 14 bases lay in between.

This clone has a handful of counts. The chain has TRBV5-4 and TRBJ2-3; the D is unclear. Germline V lookup: CDR1 SGHNT, CDR2 YYREEE (reference sequence). The CDR3 has 19 residues. The V end lost 0 bases, the J end lost 0 bases, and 20 bases lay between the germline ends. Written as DNA, the CDR3 is TGTGCCAGCAGCTTGGCCTCTACGTTTGGCGGTAAGAGCACAGATACGCAGTATTTT. It is translated as CASSLASTFGGKSTDTQYF.

This clone was detected only a few times. In nucleotides, the CDR3 is TGTGCCAGCAGCCAAGATGAGGGAGTAGGGCCCCAGCATTTT. As protein: CASSQDEGVGPQHF. This rearrangement joins TRBV4-2 to TRBJ1-5; D is undetermined. The CDR3 has 14 residues. Looked up from germline, CDR1 is LGHNA and CDR2 is YNFKEQ. Trimming pared 0 bases from V and 9 bases from J, leaving 12 bases between.

This sequence joins TRBV25-1 and TRBJ2-3; D not resolved. Trimming took off 6 bases at V and 5 bases at J, with 9 bases between the two ends. This CDR3 spans 12 amino acids. Per the germline V gene, CDR1 is MGHDK and CDR2 is SYGVNS. The DNA of the CDR3 is TGTGCCAGCAGCCCCCCTCTAGATACGCAGTATTTT. Protein sequence: CASSPPLDTQYF. The variable domain in full, with the rest retrieved from reference TRBV25-1 and TRBJ2-3, is EADIYQTPRYLVIGTGKKITLECSQTMGHDKMYWYQQDPGMELHLIHYSYGVNSTEKGDLSSESTVSRIRTEHFPLTLESARPSHTSQYLCASSPPLDTQYFGPGTRLTVL.

The chain carries TRBV18 and TRBJ2-6; D is unresolved. This CDR3 is built from 19 residues. Germline CDR1 reads KGHSH; CDR2 reads LQKENI. Trimming shortened V by 0 bases and J by 2 bases, and 17 bases separated the two germline ends. The CDR3 loop reads CASSPPASTTTPGANVLTF. The CDR3 DNA is TGTGCCAGCTCACCACCGGCGTCCACAACGACCCCTGGGGCCAACGTCCTGACTTTC. Variable domain in full (rest from reference TRBV18 and TRBJ2-6): NAGVMQNPRHLVRRRGQEARLRCSPMKGHSHVYWYRQLPEEGLKFMVYLQKENIIDESGMPKERFSAEFPKEGPSILRIQQVVRGDSAAYFCASSPPASTTTPGANVLTFGAGSRLTVL.

This CDR3 is CASMGASNTGELFF. The CDR3 region has the DNA TGTGCCAGCATGGGGGCGTCGAACACCGGGGAGCTGTTTTTT. The chain has TRBV6-5 and TRBJ2-2; D is possibly TRBD1 (6 bases). The CDR3 runs to 14 residues. Trimming took off 7 bases at V and 0 bases at J, with 9 bases between the two ends. The germline gives CDR1 MNHEY, CDR2 SVGAGI.

The genes are TRBV4-1 and TRBJ2-7; 9 bases line up with TRBD1. This CDR3 is built from 14 residues. V gave up 6 bases and J gave up 4 bases; unmatched junction bases: 7. Germline V CDR1 and CDR2: MGHRA, YSYEKL. CDR3 sequence (DNA): TGCGCCAGCAGATGGGGGACAGGGTCGTACGAGCAGTACTTC. Its translation is CASRWGTGSYEQYF.

The chain carries TRBV4-1 and TRBJ1-2; 7 positions agree with TRBD1. In germline, CDR1 is MGHRA, CDR2 YSYEKL. The CDR3 covers 13 residues. V was clipped by 5 bases and J by 7 bases; unmatched bases: 7. CDR3 bases: TGCGCCAGCAGCAGGGTACAGGGGAGTGGCTACACCTTC. Encoded protein: CASSRVQGSGYTF.

This clone has just a few counts. The chain uses TRBV7-2 and TRBJ1-5; tentative D call: TRBD1 (5 bases). There are 14 residues in the CDR3. Trimming shortened V by 2 bases and J by 7 bases, and 12 bases separated the two germline ends. Germline V gives CDR1 SGHTA, CDR2 FQGNSA. CDR3 nucleotide sequence: TGTGCCAGCAGCTTAAGGGGCGGAGGGCAGCCCCAGCATTTT. The encoded protein is CASSLRGGGQPQHF.

About this clone itself: A read error may account for a junction end that differs from germline. The J gene is TRBJ2-7, the V gene TRBV5-1; TRBD2 agrees at 13 bases. CDR3 size: 15 residues. Germline V gene data show CDR1 as SGHRS and CDR2 as YFSETQ. CDR3 in DNA: TGCGCCAGCTCAACGGGGACTAGCGGGGCCCAGCAGTTGGACTTC. It translates to CASSTGTSGAQQLDF.

J is TRBJ1-1 and V is TRBV19; D unresolved. The V gene lost 1 base and the J gene lost 0 bases, with 6 bases spanning the gap. Germline V gives CDR1 LNHDA, CDR2 SQIVND (reference sequence). The CDR3 runs to 14 residues. CDR3 in amino acids: CASSIVGLNTEAFF. CDR3 DNA: TGTGCCAGTAGTATAGTCGGGTTGAACACTGAAGCTTTCTTT.

A few counts support this clone. J is TRBJ2-2 and V is TRBV7-8, with D possibly being TRBD2 (6 bases). Germline assignment: CDR1 SGHVS and CDR2 FQNEAQ. V dropped 0 bases and J dropped 5 bases, with 10 bases sitting between them. This CDR3 has 15 amino acids. As DNA, the CDR3 is TGTGCCAGCAGCTTAGCCGGGAGAGGGACCGGGGAGCTGTTTTTT. This codes for CASSLAGRGTGELFF.

V gene TRBV24-1 combines with J gene TRBJ2-1; D unclear. There are 15 residues in the CDR3. With 5 bases removed from V and 3 bases from J, the gap between germline ends came to 13 bases. Germline CDR1 KGHDR, CDR2 SFDVKD. This CDR3 reads CATSAAANLYNEQFF. The CDR3 DNA is TGTGCCACCAGTGCGGCAGCGAACCTCTACAATGAGCAGTTCTTC.

The V call is TRBV5-4, the J call TRBJ2-7; 8 bases are a match to TRBD1. Germline trimming cut 3 bases from V and 5 bases from J; bases unmatched to any gene: 10. CDR3 length: 15 amino acids. Germline CDR1 reads SGHNT; CDR2 reads YYREEE (reference sequence). In DNA form, the CDR3 reads TGTGCCAGCAGCTGGACAGGGAATTTGCGCAACGAGCAGTACTTC. Protein sequence: CASSWTGNLRNEQYF.

The rearrangement links TRBV24-1 to TRBJ2-3; 14 bases fit TRBD2. This CDR3 is built from 16 residues. CDR1 and CDR2 from the germline V gene are KGHDR and SFDVKD. V trimming: 3 bases; J trimming: 3 bases; junction bases outside the gene matches: 1. The DNA for the CDR3 is TGTGCCACCAGTGATGGGACTAGCGGGAGAACAGATACGCAGTATTTT. The encoded protein is CATSDGTSGRTDTQYF.

This chain joins TRBV3-1 (or the pseudogene TRBV3-2) and TRBJ2-6; 9 positions agree with TRBD1. Germline loops: CDR1 LGHDT, CDR2 YNNKEL (reference sequence). This CDR3 has 16 residues. V trimming: 2 bases; J trimming: 2 bases; junction bases outside the gene matches: 1. The CDR3 region is CASSQHRGPGANVLTF. For the CDR3, the DNA is TGTGCCAGCAGCCAACACAGGGGGCCTGGGGCCAACGTCCTGACTTTC.